The T cell receptor beta chain under discussion was sequenced for a study of beta chain features in type 1 diabetes. Study in general: Analysis included over 90 million sorted cells drawn from all samples. Study-wide results and caveats: Among patients with Type 1 diabetes, TCRB CDR3s were moderately but significantly shorter in every one of the four CD4+ subsets. For cells with high TCR expression, cDNA sequencing could yield over-representation.

Trimming removed 5 bases at V and 4 bases at J, with 19 bases between. Germline lookup yields CDR1 SGHTA and CDR2 FQGTGA. This CDR3 has 16 amino acids. Concerning this clone: The target antigen is unknown.

Reverse transcribing all isolated RNA meant expressed TCRB transcripts were sequenced. An average approximately 4 million reads came from naive, central memory and regulatory T cell samples. TCRdb's table, derived via immunoSEQ multiplex PCR, lists solely in-frame clones and lacks some. The sample lists some 290,000 clones; around an eighth were seen once. Via CD45RO/CCR7/CD25/CD127/CD95/CD27, cells of the CD4+ naive, central memory, regulatory and stem cell-like memory subsets were sorted. Sequenced input: naive CD4+ T cells from blood. The chain recombines TRBV7-3 with TRBJ2-3; D perhaps matches TRBD2 (5 bases). This TCR was recovered from a man younger than 40 with type 1 diabetes. The CDR3 DNA follows: TGTGCCAGCAGCCCCCGAGGGCAGTTACGTTCAGATACGCAGTATTTT. This encodes CASSPRGQLRSDTQYF.